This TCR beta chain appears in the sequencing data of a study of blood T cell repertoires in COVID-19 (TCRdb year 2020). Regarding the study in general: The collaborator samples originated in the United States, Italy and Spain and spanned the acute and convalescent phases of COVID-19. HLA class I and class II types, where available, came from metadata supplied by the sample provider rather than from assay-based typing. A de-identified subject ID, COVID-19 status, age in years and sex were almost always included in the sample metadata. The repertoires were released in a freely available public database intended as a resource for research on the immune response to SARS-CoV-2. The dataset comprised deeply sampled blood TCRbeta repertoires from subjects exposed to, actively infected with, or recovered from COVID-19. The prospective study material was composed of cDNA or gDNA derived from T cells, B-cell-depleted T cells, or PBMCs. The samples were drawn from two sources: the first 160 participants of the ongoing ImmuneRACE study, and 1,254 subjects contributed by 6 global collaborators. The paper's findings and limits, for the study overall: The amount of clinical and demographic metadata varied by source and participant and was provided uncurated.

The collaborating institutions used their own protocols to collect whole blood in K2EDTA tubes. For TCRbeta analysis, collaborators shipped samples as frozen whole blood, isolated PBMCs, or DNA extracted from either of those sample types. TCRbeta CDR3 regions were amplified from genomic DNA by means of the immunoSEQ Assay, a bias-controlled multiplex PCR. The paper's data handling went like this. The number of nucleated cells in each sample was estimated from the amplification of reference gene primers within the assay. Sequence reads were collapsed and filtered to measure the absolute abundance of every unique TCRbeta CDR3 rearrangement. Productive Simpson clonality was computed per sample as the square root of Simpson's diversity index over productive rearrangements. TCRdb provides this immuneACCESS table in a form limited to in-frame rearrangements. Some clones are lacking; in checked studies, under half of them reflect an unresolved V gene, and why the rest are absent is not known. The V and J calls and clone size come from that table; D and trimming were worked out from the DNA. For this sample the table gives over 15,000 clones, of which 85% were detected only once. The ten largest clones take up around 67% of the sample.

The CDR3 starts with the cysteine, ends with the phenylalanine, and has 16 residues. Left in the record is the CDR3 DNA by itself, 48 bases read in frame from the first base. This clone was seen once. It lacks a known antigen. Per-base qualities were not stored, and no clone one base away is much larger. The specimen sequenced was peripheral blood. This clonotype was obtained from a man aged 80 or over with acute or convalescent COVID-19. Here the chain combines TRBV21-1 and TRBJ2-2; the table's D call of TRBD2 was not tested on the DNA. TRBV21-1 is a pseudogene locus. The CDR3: CASSKGGLPNTGELFF. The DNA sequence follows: TGTGCCAGCAGCAAAGGGGGACTTCCGAACACCGGGGAGCTGTTTTTT.